The T cell receptor (beta chain) described here comes from a study of siplizumab effects on memory and regulatory T cells. Clones were read by immunoSEQ multiplex PCR, and TCRdb kept only the in-frame ones, dropping some. The sample holds 110,000 or so clones, about 93% seen once. Note on this clone: Its antigen is not identified.

The V and J ends lost 3 bases and 5 bases respectively, with 20 bases between them. The V gene's germline CDR1 is SGHNT and CDR2 YENEEA. The CDR3 covers 17 residues. Study-wide findings and caveats: No naive or memory phenotype could be assigned to roughly 75-95% of proliferating clones. Mean Treg-derived proportions of mappable alloreactive CD4+ clones were around 70% for siplizumab and around 29% for controls.

The rearrangement joins TRBV11-3 to TRBJ2-4, with unresolved D. The sequenced sample consisted of CD4+ T cells sorted from blood. The sequence derives from a human donor in good health. The CDR3 reads CASSLSSKPYLENIQYF. The CDR3 DNA follows: TGTGCCAGCAGCTTGAGTTCAAAGCCTTATCTGGAAAACATTCAGTACTTC.